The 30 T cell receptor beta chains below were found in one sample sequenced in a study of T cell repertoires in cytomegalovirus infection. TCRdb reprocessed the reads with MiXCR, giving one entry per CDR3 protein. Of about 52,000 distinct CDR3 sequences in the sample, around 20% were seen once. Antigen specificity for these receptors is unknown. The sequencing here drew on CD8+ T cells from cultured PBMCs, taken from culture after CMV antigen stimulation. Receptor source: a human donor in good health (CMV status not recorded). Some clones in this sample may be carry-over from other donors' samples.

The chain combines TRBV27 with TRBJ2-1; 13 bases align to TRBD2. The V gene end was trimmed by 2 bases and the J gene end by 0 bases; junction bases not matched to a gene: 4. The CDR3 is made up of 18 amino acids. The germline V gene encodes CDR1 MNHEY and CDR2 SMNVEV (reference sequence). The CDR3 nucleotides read TGTGCCAGCAGTTTAGGGACTAGCGGGGCAAGCTCCTACAATGAGCAGTTCTTC. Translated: CASSLGTSGASSYNEQFF.

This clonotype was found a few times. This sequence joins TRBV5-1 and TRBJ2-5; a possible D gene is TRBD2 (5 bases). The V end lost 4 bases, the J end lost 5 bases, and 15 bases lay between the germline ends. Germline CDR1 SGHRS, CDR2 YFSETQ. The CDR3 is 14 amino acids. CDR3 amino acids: CASSPRGGAETQYF. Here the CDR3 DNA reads TGCGCCAGCAGCCCCCGGGGTGGCGCGGAGACCCAGTACTTC.

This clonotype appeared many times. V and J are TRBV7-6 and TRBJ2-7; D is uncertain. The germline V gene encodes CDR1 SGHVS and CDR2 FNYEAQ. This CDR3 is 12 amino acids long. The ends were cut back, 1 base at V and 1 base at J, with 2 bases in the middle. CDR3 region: CASSLGSYEQYF. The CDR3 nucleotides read TGTGCCAGCAGCTTAGGATCCTACGAGCAGTACTTC. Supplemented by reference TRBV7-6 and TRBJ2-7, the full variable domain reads GAGVSQSPRYKVTKRGQDVALRCDPISGHVSLYWYRQALGQGPEFLTYFNYEAQQDKSGLPNDRFSAERPEGSISTLTIQRTEQRDSAMYRCASSLGSYEQYFGPGTRLTVT.

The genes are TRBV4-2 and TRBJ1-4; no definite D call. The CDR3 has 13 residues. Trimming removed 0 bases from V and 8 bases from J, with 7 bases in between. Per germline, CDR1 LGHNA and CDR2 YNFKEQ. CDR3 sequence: CASSQEIEEKLFF. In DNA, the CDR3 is TGTGCCAGCAGCCAAGAAATAGAAGAAAAACTGTTTTTT.

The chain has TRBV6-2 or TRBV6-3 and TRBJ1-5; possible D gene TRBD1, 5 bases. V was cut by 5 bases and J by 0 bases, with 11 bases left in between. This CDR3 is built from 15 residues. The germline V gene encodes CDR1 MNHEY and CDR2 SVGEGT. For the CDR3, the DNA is TGTGCCAGCAGTCCGGGACTCCTTAGCAATCAGCCCCAGCATTTT. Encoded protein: CASSPGLLSNQPQHF.

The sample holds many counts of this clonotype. CDR3 protein: CASSKRHPATNEKLFF. The CDR3 nucleotides read TGTGCCAGTAGCAAGAGACACCCTGCAACTAATGAAAAACTGTTTTTT. This rearrangement joins TRBV19 to TRBJ1-4, with unresolved D. The V and J ends lost 6 bases and 0 bases respectively, with 14 bases between them. Germline CDR1 reads LNHDA; CDR2 reads SQIVND (reference sequence). The CDR3 extends over 16 amino acids. Drawing the rest from reference TRBV19 and TRBJ1-4, the complete variable domain is DGGITQSPKYLFRKEGQNVTLSCEQNLNHDAMYWYRQDPGQGLRLIYYSQIVNDFQKGDIAEGYSVSREKKESFPLTVTSAQKNPTAFYLCASSKRHPATNEKLFFGSGTQLSVL.

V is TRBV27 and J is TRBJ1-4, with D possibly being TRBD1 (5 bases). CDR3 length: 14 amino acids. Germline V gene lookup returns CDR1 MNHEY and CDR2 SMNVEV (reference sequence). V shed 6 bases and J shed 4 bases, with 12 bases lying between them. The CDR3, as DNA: TGTGCCAGCAGGGGGCTCGCTCATAATGAAAAACTGTTTTTT. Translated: CASRGLAHNEKLFF.

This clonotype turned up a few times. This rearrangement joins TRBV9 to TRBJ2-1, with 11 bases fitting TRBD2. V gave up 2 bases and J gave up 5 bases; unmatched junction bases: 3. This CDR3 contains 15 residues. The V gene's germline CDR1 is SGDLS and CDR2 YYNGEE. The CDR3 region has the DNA TGTGCCAGCAGCGTTAGCGGGGGGGACCACAATGAGCAGTTCTTC. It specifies CASSVSGGDHNEQFF.

In DNA, the CDR3 is TGTGCCAGCAGCTTCCCAGATACGCAGTATTTT. Amino acid sequence: CASSFPDTQYF. The gene calls are TRBV7-9 and TRBJ2-3; no clear D. V was clipped by 3 bases and J by 4 bases, with 2 bases between them. Germline lookup yields CDR1 SEHNR and CDR2 FQNEAQ (reference sequence). CDR3 length equals 11 residues.

For the CDR3, the DNA is TGTGCCACCAGTGACACTAGATATAGCAATCAGCCCCAGCATTTT. This sequence encodes CATSDTRYSNQPQHF. The chain carries TRBV24-1 and TRBJ1-5; D remains ambiguous. Germline assignment: CDR1 KGHDR and CDR2 SFDVKD. This CDR3 has 15 residues. The V end lost 4 bases, the J end lost 0 bases, and 9 bases lay between the germline ends.

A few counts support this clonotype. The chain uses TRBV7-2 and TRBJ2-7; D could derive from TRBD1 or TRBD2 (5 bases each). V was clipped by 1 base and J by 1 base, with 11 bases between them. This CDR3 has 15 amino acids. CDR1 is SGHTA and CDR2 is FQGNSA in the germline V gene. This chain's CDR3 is CASSLGGRGSYEQYF. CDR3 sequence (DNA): TGTGCCAGCAGCTTAGGGGGCCGGGGATCCTACGAGCAGTACTTC.

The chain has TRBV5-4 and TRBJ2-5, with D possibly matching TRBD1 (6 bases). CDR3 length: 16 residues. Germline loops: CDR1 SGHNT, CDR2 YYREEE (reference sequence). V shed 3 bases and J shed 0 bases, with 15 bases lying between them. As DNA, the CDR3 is TGTGCCAGCAGCTCCTCCCAAACAGGGAACCAAGAGACCCAGTACTTC. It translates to CASSSSQTGNQETQYF.

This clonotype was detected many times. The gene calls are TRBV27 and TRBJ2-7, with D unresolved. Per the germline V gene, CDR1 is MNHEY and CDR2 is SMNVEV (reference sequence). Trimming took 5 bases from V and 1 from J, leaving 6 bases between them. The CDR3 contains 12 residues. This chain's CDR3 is CASSRDSYEQYF. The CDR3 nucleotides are TGTGCCAGCAGTAGGGATTCCTACGAGCAGTACTTC.

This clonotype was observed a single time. CDR3 loop: CASSPPTPRSEAFF. The CDR3 nucleotides are TGTGCCAGCAGCCCCCCCACCCCAAGGTCTGAAGCTTTCTTT. The J gene is TRBJ1-1, the V gene TRBV7-3, with D uncertain. Per the germline V gene, CDR1 is SGHTA and CDR2 is FQGTGA. V was pared by 5 bases and J by 6 bases, with 16 bases between. This CDR3 is built from 14 residues.

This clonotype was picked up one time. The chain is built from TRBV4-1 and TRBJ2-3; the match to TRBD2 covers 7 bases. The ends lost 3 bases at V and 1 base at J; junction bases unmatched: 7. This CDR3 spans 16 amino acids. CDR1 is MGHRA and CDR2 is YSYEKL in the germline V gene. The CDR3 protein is CASSQTAGSRTDTQYF. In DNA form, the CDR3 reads TGCGCCAGCAGCCAGACAGCGGGGAGCCGCACAGATACGCAGTATTTT.

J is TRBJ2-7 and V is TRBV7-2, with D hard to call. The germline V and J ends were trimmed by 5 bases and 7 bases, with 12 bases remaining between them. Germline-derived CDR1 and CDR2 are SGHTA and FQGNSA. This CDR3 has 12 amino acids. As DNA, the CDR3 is TGTGCCAGCAGCGAACATTCGCAGGAGCAGTACTTC. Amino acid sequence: CASSEHSQEQYF.

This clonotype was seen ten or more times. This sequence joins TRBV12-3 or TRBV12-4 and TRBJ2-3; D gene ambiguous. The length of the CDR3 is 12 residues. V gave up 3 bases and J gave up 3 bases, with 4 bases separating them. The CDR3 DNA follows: TGTGCCAGCAGTTTCGGGACAGATACGCAGTATTTT. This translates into CASSFGTDTQYF.

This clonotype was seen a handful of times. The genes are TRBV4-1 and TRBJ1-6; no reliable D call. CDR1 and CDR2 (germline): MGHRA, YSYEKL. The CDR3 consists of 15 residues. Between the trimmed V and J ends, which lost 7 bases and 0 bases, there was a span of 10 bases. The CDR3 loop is CASIDTSSYNSPLHF. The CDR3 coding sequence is TGCGCCAGCATCGATACAAGCTCCTATAATTCACCCCTCCACTTT.

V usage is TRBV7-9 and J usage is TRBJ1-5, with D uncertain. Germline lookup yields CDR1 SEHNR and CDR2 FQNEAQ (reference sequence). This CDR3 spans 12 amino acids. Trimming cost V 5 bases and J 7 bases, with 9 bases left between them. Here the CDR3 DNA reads TGTGCCAGCAGCGGAGGAGGGCAGCCCCAGCATTTT. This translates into CASSGGGQPQHF.

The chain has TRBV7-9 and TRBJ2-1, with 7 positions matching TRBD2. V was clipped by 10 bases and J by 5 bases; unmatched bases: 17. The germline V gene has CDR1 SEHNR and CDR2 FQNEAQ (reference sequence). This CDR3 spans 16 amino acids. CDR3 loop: CAIGGRDTFPDNEQFF. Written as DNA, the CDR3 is TGTGCCATCGGTGGGAGGGATACTTTCCCGGACAATGAGCAGTTCTTC.

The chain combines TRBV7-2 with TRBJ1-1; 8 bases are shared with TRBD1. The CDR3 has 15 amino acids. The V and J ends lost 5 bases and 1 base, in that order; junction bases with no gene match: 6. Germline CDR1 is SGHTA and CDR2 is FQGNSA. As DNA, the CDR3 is TGTGCCAGCAGCCGCCGACAGGGGACGAACACTGAAGCTTTCTTT. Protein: CASSRRQGTNTEAFF.

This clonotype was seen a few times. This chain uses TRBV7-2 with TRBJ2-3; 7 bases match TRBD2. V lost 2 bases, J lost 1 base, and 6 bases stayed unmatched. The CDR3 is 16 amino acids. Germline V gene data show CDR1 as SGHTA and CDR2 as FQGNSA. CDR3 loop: CASSLLPGRGTDTQYF. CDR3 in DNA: TGTGCCAGCAGCTTACTTCCTGGGAGGGGCACAGATACGCAGTATTTT.

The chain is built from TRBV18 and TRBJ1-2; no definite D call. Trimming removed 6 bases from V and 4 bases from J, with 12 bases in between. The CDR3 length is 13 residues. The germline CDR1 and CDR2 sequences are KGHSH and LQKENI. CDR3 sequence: CASSSTEVYGYTF. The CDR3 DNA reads TGTGCCAGCTCCTCTACAGAGGTCTATGGCTACACCTTC.

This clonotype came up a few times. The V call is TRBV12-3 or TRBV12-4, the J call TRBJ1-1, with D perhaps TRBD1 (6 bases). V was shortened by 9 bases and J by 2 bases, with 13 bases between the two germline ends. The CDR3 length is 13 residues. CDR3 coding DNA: TGTGCCAGACCCCACAGGGACAACACTGAAGCTTTCTTT. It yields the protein CARPHRDNTEAFF.

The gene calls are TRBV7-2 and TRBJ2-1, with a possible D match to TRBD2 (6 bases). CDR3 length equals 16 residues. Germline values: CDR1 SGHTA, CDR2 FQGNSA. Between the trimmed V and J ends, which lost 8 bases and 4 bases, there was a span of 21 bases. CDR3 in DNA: TGTGCCAGCCCGACCCCGGGGACTCGAGGTTACAATGAGCAGTTCTTC. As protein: CASPTPGTRGYNEQFF.

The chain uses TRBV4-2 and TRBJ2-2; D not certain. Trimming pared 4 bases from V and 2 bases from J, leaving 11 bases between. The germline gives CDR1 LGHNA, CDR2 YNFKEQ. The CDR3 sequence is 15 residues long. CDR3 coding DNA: TGTGCCAGCAGCCCGACGGACGGAAACACCGGGGAGCTGTTTTTT. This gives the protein CASSPTDGNTGELFF.

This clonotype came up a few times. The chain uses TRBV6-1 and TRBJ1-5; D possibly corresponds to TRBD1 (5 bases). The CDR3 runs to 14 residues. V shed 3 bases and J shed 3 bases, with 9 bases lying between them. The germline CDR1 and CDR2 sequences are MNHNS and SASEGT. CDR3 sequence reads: CASSDRENNQPQHF. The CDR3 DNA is TGTGCCAGCAGTGACAGGGAGAACAATCAGCCCCAGCATTTT.

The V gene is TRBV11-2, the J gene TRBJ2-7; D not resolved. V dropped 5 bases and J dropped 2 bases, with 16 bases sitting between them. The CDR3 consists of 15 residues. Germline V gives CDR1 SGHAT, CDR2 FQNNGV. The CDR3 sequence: CASSPSAGDTYEQYF. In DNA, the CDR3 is TGTGCCAGCAGCCCAAGTGCAGGAGATACCTACGAGCAGTACTTC.

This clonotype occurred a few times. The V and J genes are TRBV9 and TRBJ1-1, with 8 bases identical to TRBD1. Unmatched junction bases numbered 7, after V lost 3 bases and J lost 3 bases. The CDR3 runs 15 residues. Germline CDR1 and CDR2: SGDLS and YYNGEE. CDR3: CASSGRTGMDTEAFF. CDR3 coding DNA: TGTGCCAGCAGCGGAAGGACAGGGATGGACACTGAAGCTTTCTTT.

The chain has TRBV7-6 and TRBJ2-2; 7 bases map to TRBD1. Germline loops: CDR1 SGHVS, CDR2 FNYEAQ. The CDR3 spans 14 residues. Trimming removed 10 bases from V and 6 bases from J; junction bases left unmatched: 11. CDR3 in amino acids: CAISSGQIAGELFF. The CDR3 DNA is TGTGCCATCTCTTCGGGACAGATCGCCGGGGAGCTGTTTTTT. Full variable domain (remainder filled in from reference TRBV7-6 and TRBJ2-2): GAGVSQSPRYKVTKRGQDVALRCDPISGHVSLYWYRQALGQGPEFLTYFNYEAQQDKSGLPNDRFSAERPEGSISTLTIQRTEQRDSAMYRCAISSGQIAGELFFGEGSRLTVL.